This passage covers 24 T cell receptor beta chains from one sample sequenced in a study of blood T cells in healthy people across ages. A second 7 to 11 cycle PCR used barcoded and J-beta primers. TCRdb reprocessed the 5' RACE reads with MiXCR, giving one entry per CDR3 protein. The data hold 800,000 or so distinct CDR3 sequences, with just under 25% observed a single time. In addition, the sample was reused for a study of T cells of mothers and their children.

What was sequenced was blood. The receptors originated from a boy aged 10-17 years in good health.

The chain links TRBV27 to TRBJ1-6; maybe TRBD1 (6 bases). The CDR3 runs 18 residues. V was shortened by 6 bases and J by 1 base, with 19 bases between the two germline ends. Per germline, CDR1 MNHEY and CDR2 SMNVEV (reference sequence). The CDR3 DNA reads as TGTGCCAGCAGACCTACAGGGCGCGGCATGTCCTATAATTCACCCCTCCACTTT. Encoded protein: CASRPTGRGMSYNSPLHF.

The chain combines TRBV27 with TRBJ2-5; D gene unclear. V dropped 0 bases and J dropped 5 bases, with 16 bases sitting between them. CDR3 size: 16 residues. Germline CDR1 MNHEY, CDR2 SMNVEV (reference sequence). CDR3 protein: CASSLSDPRLSETQYF. Here the CDR3 DNA reads TGTGCCAGCAGTTTATCTGACCCCAGGCTTTCGGAGACCCAGTACTTC.

This sequence joins TRBV14 and TRBJ1-2; D uncertain. The CDR3 sequence is 13 residues long. Germline V gives CDR1 SGHDN, CDR2 FVKESK. Trimming took 1 base from V and 10 from J, leaving 13 bases between them. This CDR3 reads CASSQGVRVDYTF. CDR3 bases: TGTGCCAGCAGCCAAGGTGTCCGGGTTGACTACACCTTC.

The chain couples TRBV10-3 to TRBJ2-3, with 8 bases aligning to TRBD1. From germline, CDR1 is ENHRY and CDR2 SYGVKD. CDR3 length equals 18 residues. The J segment lost 2 bases and the V segment lost 8 bases, leaving 18 bases of the junction unmatched. This chain's CDR3 is CAIGRDRLTRMHTDTQYF. CDR3 DNA: TGTGCCATCGGCCGGGACAGGCTTACCCGGATGCACACAGATACGCAGTATTTT.

The CDR3 DNA sequence: TGCGCCAGCAGCCAAGGGGGACAGGGTGATTCACCCCTCCACTTT. This translates into CASSQGGQGDSPLHF. This chain connects TRBV4-3 to TRBJ1-6; 9 bases fit TRBD1. The CDR3 consists of 15 residues. The V and J ends lost 1 base and 8 bases, in that order; junction bases with no gene match: 3. The V gene's germline CDR1 is LGHNA and CDR2 YSLEER.

The V gene is TRBV5-1, the J gene TRBJ2-3; D remains ambiguous. Germline loops: CDR1 SGHRS, CDR2 YFSETQ. The CDR3 extends over 12 amino acids. V was trimmed by 7 bases and J by 5 bases, leaving 11 bases between them. The CDR3 DNA sequence: TGCGCCAGCGGATTTTGGGGAGATACGCAGTATTTT. As protein: CASGFWGDTQYF.

The chain employs TRBV2 and TRBJ2-1, with a possible D match to TRBD2 (5 bases). The V end was cut by 6 bases, the J end by 7 bases, with 13 bases between. CDR3 length: 13 amino acids. The germline gives CDR1 SNHLY, CDR2 FYNNEI. The CDR3 DNA follows: TGTGCCAGCAGGCGTAATAGCGTAAATGAGCAGTTCTTC. Its protein is CASRRNSVNEQFF.

This clonotype was detected a few times. The chain employs TRBV7-9 and TRBJ2-2, with 7 bases matching TRBD1. This CDR3 is built from 16 residues. V lost 5 bases and J lost 1; bases outside the gene matches: 7. Germline assignment: CDR1 SEHNR and CDR2 FQNEAQ (reference sequence). CDR3 nucleotides: TGTGCCAGCAGCCCTACAGGGGATAGGAACACCGGGGAGCTGTTTTTT. Translation: CASSPTGDRNTGELFF.

This chain connects TRBV7-9 to TRBJ2-5; D may be TRBD1 or TRBD2 (5 bases each). TRBJ2-7 explains the end of the DNA better; the J call may be wrong. The CDR3 length is 16 residues. The germline gives CDR1 SEHNR, CDR2 FQNEAQ (reference sequence). CDR3 bases: TGTGCCAGCAGCTTGAAGACCGGGACGGGCCACAGCGAGCAGTACTTC. Translating it yields CASSLKTGTGHSEQYF.

This chain's CDR3 is CASSVYSNAGELFF. The CDR3 nucleotides are TGTGCCAGCAGCGTTTACTCCAACGCCGGGGAGCTGTTTTTT. The chain links TRBV9 to TRBJ2-2, with no clear D. V was shortened by 2 bases and J by 6 bases, with 11 bases between the two germline ends. CDR1 SGDLS and CDR2 YYNGEE come from the germline V gene. The CDR3 totals 14 residues.

This clonotype was counted only a few times. CDR3 in DNA: TGCGCCAGCAGCCAAGATCTCGCTAGCGGGGGCCACAGCTCCTACGAGCAGTACTTC. It translates to CASSQDLASGGHSSYEQYF. The chain joins TRBV4-3 to TRBJ2-7; 10 bases align to TRBD2. Trimming at V came to 0 bases and at J to 0 bases, leaving 11 bases not matched to a gene. CDR3 length equals 19 residues. Germline V CDR1 and CDR2: LGHNA, YSLEER.

This sequence joins TRBV6-2 or TRBV6-3 and TRBJ2-4, with 10 bases aligning to TRBD1. The CDR3 totals 14 residues. J gave up 7 bases and V 5 bases, and 5 bases lay outside the gene matches. The germline CDR1 and CDR2 sequences are MNHEY and SVGEGT. In DNA, the CDR3 is TGTGCCAGCAGTGGGGGACAGGGGATCAACATTCAGTACTTC. The encoded protein is CASSGGQGINIQYF.

This clonotype has a handful of counts. The rearrangement joins TRBV5-1 to TRBJ1-2; 9 bases fit TRBD1. CDR3 length: 18 amino acids. After removal of 0 bases from V and 8 bases from J, the junction contained 17 bases not matched to a gene. Germline loops: CDR1 SGHRS, CDR2 YFSETQ. The CDR3 DNA sequence: TGCGCCAGCAGCTTGGAAGGGACAGGGACGTTTCCCGGAGGGGGCTACACCTTC. Translated, it gives CASSLEGTGTFPGGGYTF.

V usage is TRBV7-3 and J usage is TRBJ2-5; 8 bases agree with TRBD2. This CDR3 spans 15 amino acids. CDR1 is SGHTA and CDR2 is FQGTGA in the germline V gene. V dropped 5 bases and J dropped 5; count of bases not matched to a gene: 10. The CDR3 bases are TGTGCCAGCAGCGCTCAAGCGGGAGTGACGGAGACCCAGTACTTC. Its protein product is CASSAQAGVTETQYF. Looking up the rest from reference TRBV7-3 and TRBJ2-5 gives the full variable domain: GAGVSQTPSNKVTEKGKYVELRCDPISGHTALYWYRQSLGQGPEFLIYFQGTGAADDSGLPNDRFFAVRPEGSVSTLKIQRTERGDSAVYLCASSAQAGVTETQYFGPGTRLLVL.

This clonotype was seen a few times. The rearrangement uses TRBV29-1 and TRBJ1-1; 10 bases match TRBD1. CDR1 SQVTM and CDR2 ANQGSEA come from the germline V gene. J gave up 6 bases and V 7 bases, and 2 bases lay outside the gene matches. The length of the CDR3 is 11 residues. In DNA, the CDR3 is TGCAGCGGGGGGACAGGGGCTGAAGCTTTCTTT. This encodes CSGGTGAEAFF.

The genes are TRBV28 and TRBJ2-5; D assignment may be TRBD1 or TRBD2 (6 bases each). The germline CDR1 and CDR2 sequences are MDHEN and SYDVKM. V gave up 4 bases and J gave up 1 base, with 16 bases separating them. This CDR3 has 16 residues. This chain's CDR3 is CASSSRGQPLQETQYF. CDR3 in DNA: TGTGCCAGCAGTTCCCGGGGGCAGCCACTCCAAGAGACCCAGTACTTC.

In nucleotides, the CDR3 is TGTGCCACCAGTGATTCCCCGGACAGGGTCTCAGATACGCAGTATTTT. Its protein is CATSDSPDRVSDTQYF. This chain uses TRBV24-1 with TRBJ2-3, with 8 bases fitting TRBD1. Germline-derived CDR1 and CDR2 are KGHDR and SFDVKD. The trim removed 2 bases at V and 4 bases at J, leaving 7 bases unmatched. The CDR3 loop spans 16 amino acids.

In this sample, this clonotype turned up a few times. The chain employs TRBV13 and TRBJ1-1; D unclear. Germline V gene data show CDR1 as PRHDT and CDR2 as FYEKMQ (reference sequence). V shed 5 bases and J shed 6 bases, with 7 bases lying between them. The CDR3 consists of 11 residues. The CDR3 DNA is TGTGCCAGCAGCATAGCCCCTGAAGCTTTCTTT. Encoded protein: CASSIAPEAFF. The full variable domain, with the rest looked up from reference TRBV13 and TRBJ1-1, is AAGVIQSPRHLIKEKRETATLKCYPIPRHDTVYWYQQGPGQDPQFLISFYEKMQSDKGSIPDRFSAQQFSDYHSELNMSSLELGDSALYFCASSIAPEAFFGQGTRLTVV.

The table lists this clonotype with a few counts. The gene calls are TRBV21-1 and TRBJ1-1; the table names TRBD1, a call not compared with the DNA. TRBV21-1 is classified as a pseudogene. This CDR3 is built from 14 residues. The CDR3 nucleotides are TGTGCCAGCAGCAAACGGGGGGAGAACACTGAAGCTTTCTTT. Its protein product is CASSKRGENTEAFF.

This clonotype came up once. The chain is built from TRBV12-3 or TRBV12-4 and TRBJ2-7; possibly TRBD1 for D (6 bases). Trimming cost V 3 bases and J 9 bases, with 21 bases left between them. The CDR3 is made up of 15 amino acids. The CDR3 protein is CASSFSAGATRGQYF. The CDR3 coding sequence is TGTGCCAGCAGTTTTTCGGCAGGGGCAACAAGGGGGCAGTACTTC.

J is TRBJ2-1 and V is TRBV25-1, with 10 bases that match TRBD1. The end of the DNA fits TRBJ2-5 better, so the J call may be wrong. This CDR3 is 18 amino acids long. Germline assignment: CDR1 MGHDK and CDR2 SYGVNS. CDR3 in DNA: TGTGCCAGCAGTGTGTCCCCGGGACAGGGGACTGATCAAGAGACCCAGTACTTC. Translation: CASSVSPGQGTDQETQYF.

This clonotype was counted a few times. The CDR3 reads CASTSGDSDTYEQYF. The CDR3 bases are TGTGCCAGCACCAGCGGCGATAGCGACACCTACGAGCAGTACTTC. This chain links TRBV7-8 with TRBJ2-5; the D gene is possibly TRBD2 (5 bases). The tail of the sequence fits TRBJ2-7 better, so the J call may be wrong. The CDR3 runs to 15 residues. Germline CDR1 SGHVS, CDR2 FQNEAQ.

This clonotype was detected a few times. The CDR3 sequence is CASSLLAGGPMVETQYF. CDR3 nucleotide sequence: TGTGCCAGCAGTTTGCTAGCGGGGGGGCCTATGGTAGAGACCCAGTACTTC. The chain links TRBV12-3 or TRBV12-4 to TRBJ2-5, with TRBD2 identical over 12 bases. Germline trimming cut 3 bases from V and 4 bases from J; bases unmatched to any gene: 9. This CDR3 has 17 residues.

J is TRBJ2-1 and V is TRBV2; a weak D match, TRBD2 (5 bases). The CDR3 spans 13 residues. The V gene lost 3 bases and the J gene lost 7 bases, with 10 bases spanning the gap. CDR1 and CDR2 (germline): SNHLY, FYNNEI. The CDR3: CASSENEGNEQFF. DNA for the CDR3: TGTGCCAGCAGTGAGAATGAGGGAAATGAGCAGTTCTTC.